This T cell receptor (beta chain) was profiled in a study of OX40 agonist ivuxolimab in advanced cancers. Trimming cost V 10 bases and J 1 base; bases outside gene matches: 12. The germline gives CDR1 MDHEN, CDR2 SYDVKM. The CDR3 has 15 amino acids. The assay was immunoSEQ multiplex PCR, and TCRdb's table has in-frame clones only and misses some. The repertoire consists of 20,000 or so clones, with around 81% occurring once and the leading ten covering 35% to 50%. The receptor's source is an adult with an advanced solid tumor such as melanoma, head and neck, liver or kidney cancer. This chain joins TRBV28 and TRBJ1-1, with 7 bases identical to TRBD1. The source was CD4+ or CD8+ T cells sorted from blood, collected in a trial of the OX40 agonist ivuxolimab. In DNA form, the CDR3 reads TGTGCCACAAGCACAGGGGCCTCAGCGAACACTGAAGCTTTCTTT. Encoded protein: CATSTGASANTEAFF.